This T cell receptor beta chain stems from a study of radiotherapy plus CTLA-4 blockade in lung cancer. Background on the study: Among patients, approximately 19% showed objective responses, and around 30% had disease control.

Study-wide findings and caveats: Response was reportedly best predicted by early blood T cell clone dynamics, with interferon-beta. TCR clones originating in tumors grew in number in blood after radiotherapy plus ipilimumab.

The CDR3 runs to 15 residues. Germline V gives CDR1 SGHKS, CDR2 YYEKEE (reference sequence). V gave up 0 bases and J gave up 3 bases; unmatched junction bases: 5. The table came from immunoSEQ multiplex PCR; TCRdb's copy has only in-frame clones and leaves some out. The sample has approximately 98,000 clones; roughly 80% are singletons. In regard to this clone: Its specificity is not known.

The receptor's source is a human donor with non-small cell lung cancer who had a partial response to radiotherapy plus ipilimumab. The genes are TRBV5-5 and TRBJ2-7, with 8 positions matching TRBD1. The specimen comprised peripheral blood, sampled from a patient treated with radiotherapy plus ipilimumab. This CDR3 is CASSLGTGLIYEQYF. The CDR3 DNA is TGTGCCAGCAGCTTGGGGACAGGGCTGATCTACGAGCAGTACTTC. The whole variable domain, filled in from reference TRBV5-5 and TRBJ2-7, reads DAGVTQSPTHLIKTRGQQVTLRCSPISGHKSVSWYQQVLGQGPQFIFQYYEKEERGRGNFPDRFSARQFPNYSSELNVNALLLGDSALYLCASSLGTGLIYEQYFGPGTRLTVT.